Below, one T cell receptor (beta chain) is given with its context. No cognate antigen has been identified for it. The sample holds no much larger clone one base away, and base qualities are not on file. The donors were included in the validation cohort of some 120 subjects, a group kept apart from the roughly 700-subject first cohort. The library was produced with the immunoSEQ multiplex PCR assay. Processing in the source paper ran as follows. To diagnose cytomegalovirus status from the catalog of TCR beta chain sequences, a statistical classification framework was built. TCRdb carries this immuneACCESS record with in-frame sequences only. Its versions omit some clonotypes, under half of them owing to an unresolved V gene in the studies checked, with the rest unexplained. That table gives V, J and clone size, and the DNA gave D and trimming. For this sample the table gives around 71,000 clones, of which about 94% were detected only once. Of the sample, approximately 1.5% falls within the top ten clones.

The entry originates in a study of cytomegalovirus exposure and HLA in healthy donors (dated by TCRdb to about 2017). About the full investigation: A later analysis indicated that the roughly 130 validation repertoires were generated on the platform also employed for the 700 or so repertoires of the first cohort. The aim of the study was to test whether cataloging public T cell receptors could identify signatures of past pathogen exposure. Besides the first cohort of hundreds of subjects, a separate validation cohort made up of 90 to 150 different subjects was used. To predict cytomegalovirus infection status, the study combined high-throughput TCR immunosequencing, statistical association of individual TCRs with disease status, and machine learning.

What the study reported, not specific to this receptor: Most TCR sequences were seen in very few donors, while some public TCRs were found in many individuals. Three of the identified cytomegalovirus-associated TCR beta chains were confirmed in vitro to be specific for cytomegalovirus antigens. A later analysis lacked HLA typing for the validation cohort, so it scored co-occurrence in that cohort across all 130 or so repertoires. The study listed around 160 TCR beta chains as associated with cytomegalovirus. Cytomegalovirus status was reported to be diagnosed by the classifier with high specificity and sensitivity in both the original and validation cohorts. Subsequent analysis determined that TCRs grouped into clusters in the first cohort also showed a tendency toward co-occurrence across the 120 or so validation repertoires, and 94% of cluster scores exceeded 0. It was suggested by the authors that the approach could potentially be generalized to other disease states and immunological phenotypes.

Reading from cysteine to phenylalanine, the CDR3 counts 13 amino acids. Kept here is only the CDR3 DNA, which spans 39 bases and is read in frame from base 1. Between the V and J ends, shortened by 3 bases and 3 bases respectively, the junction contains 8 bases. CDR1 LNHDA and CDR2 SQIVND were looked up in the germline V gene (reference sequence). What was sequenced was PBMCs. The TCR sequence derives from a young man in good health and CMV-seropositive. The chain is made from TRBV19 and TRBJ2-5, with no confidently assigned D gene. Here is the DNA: TGTGCCAGTAGTATGAACAGAAAAGAGACCCAGTACTTC. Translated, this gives CASSMNRKETQYF.